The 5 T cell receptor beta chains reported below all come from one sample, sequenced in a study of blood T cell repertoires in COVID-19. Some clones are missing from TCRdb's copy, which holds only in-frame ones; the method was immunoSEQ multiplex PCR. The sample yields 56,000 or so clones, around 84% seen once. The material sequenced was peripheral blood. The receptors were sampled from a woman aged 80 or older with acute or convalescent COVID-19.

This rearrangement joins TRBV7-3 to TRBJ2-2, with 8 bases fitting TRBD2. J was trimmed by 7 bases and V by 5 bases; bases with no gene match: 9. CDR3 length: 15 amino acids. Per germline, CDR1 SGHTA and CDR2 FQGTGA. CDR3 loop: CASSPLGGAGGELFF. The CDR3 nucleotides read TGTGCCAGCAGCCCTCTCGGGGGGGCTGGCGGGGAGCTGTTTTTT.

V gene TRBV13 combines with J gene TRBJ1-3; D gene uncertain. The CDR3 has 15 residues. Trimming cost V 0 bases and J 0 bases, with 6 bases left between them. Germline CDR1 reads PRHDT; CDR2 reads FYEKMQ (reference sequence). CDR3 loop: CASSLGLSSGNTIYF. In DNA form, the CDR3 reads TGTGCCAGCAGCTTAGGATTGAGCTCTGGAAACACCATATATTTT.

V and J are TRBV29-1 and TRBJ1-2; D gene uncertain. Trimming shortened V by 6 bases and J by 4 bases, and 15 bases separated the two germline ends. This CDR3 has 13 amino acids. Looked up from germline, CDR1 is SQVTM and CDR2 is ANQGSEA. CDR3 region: CSVSMKETYGYTF. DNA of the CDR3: TGCAGCGTGAGCATGAAGGAGACCTATGGCTACACCTTC. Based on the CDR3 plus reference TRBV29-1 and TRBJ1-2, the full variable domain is SAVISQKPSRDICQRGTSLTIQCQVDSQVTMMFWYRQQPGQSLTLIATANQGSEATYESGFVIDKFPISRPNLTFSTLTVSNMSPEDSSIYLCSVSMKETYGYTFGSGTRLTVV.

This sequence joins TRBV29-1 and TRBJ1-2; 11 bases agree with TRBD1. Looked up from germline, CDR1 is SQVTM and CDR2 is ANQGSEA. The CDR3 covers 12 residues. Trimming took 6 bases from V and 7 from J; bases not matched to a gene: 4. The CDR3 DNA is TGCAGCGTGGGAGGACAGGGGGCTGGCTACACCTTC. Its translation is CSVGGQGAGYTF.

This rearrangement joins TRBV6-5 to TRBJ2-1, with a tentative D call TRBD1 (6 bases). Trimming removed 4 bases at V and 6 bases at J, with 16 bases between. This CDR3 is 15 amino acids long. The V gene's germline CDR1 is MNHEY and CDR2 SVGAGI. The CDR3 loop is CASSSGSLGGNEQFF. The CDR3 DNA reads TGTGCCAGCAGTTCCGGGTCTTTAGGGGGCAATGAGCAGTTCTTC.